This T cell receptor beta chain was observed in a study of technical replicates of blood from a handful of donors. Measured with immunoSEQ multiplex PCR; TCRdb has only the in-frame clones, and not every one. Among under 90,000 clones listed, roughly 93% were seen once. Trimming took 0 bases from V and 9 from J, leaving 9 bases between them. This CDR3 comprises 12 residues. Germline V gene data show CDR1 as MGHRA and CDR2 as YSYEKL. The TCR comes from a human donor in good health. The sequencing input was T cells isolated from PBMCs. The V gene is TRBV4-1, the J gene TRBJ2-7; D gene ambiguous. This CDR3 reads CASSQDNFVQYF. In DNA form, the CDR3 reads TGCGCCAGCAGCCAAGATAATTTCGTGCAGTACTTC.